One sample yielded the 23 T cell receptor beta chains listed below, sequenced in a study of T cell changes during pregnancy in multiple sclerosis. The method was immunoSEQ multiplex PCR; TCRdb's version includes in-frame clones alone and lacks a portion of them. This repertoire shows roughly 58,000 clones, under 95% found once; its top ten account for roughly 3%. Sample: CD8+ T cells from peripheral blood mononuclear cells, taken before pregnancy. The receptors shown here come from a female donor with multiple sclerosis, enrolled in a pregnancy study.

The J gene is TRBJ2-7, the V gene TRBV29-1; possibly TRBD2 for D (5 bases). V lost 4 bases and J 3 bases, leaving 10 bases between the germline ends. The CDR3 runs 12 residues. Germline V gene sequence: CDR1 SQVTM, CDR2 ANQGSEA. This CDR3 reads CSVGGDIYEQYF. The CDR3 DNA reads as TGCAGCGTTGGGGGAGACATCTACGAGCAGTACTTC.

The chain employs TRBV29-1 and TRBJ2-2; D uncertain. The CDR3 consists of 12 residues. In germline, CDR1 is SQVTM, CDR2 ANQGSEA. Trimming stripped 4 bases from V and 3 bases from J, with 6 bases between. The CDR3 sequence is CSVGLDTGELFF. CDR3 in DNA: TGCAGCGTTGGGCTGGACACCGGGGAGCTGTTTTTT.

The chain links TRBV9 to TRBJ2-3, with D possibly matching TRBD2 (6 bases). The CDR3 runs to 15 residues. Trimming took off 4 bases at V and 7 bases at J, with 19 bases between the two ends. Germline V gives CDR1 SGDLS, CDR2 YYNGEE. CDR3 protein: CASSPPDGGWNTQYF. DNA of the CDR3: TGTGCCAGCAGCCCCCCCGACGGGGGTTGGAATACGCAGTATTTT.

This chain links TRBV7-9 with TRBJ2-3, with D unclear. Looked up from germline, CDR1 is SEHNR and CDR2 is FQNEAQ (reference sequence). V was trimmed by 5 bases and J by 2 bases, leaving 14 bases between them. CDR3 length: 15 residues. CDR3: CASSPKSFPTDTQYF. The CDR3 nucleotides read TGTGCCAGCAGCCCTAAGTCCTTCCCCACAGATACGCAGTATTTT. The complete variable domain, with remaining parts taken from reference TRBV7-9 and TRBJ2-3, reads DTGVSQNPRHKITKRGQNVTFRCDPISEHNRLYWYRQTLGQGPEFLTYFQNEAQLEKSRLLSDRFSAERPKGSFSTLEIQRTEQGDSAMYLCASSPKSFPTDTQYFGPGTRLTVL.

The rearrangement joins TRBV5-5 to TRBJ2-3; D is uncertain. The CDR3 length is 16 residues. Per the germline V gene, CDR1 is SGHKS and CDR2 is YYEKEE (reference sequence). V was trimmed by 1 base and J by 0 bases, leaving 12 bases between them. The CDR3 coding sequence is TGTGCCAGCAGCTTGTCTCCAGGCACTAGCACAGATACGCAGTATTTT. Amino acid sequence: CASSLSPGTSTDTQYF. Filled out from reference TRBV5-5 and TRBJ2-3, the complete variable domain reads DAGVTQSPTHLIKTRGQQVTLRCSPISGHKSVSWYQQVLGQGPQFIFQYYEKEERGRGNFPDRFSARQFPNYSSELNVNALLLGDSALYLCASSLSPGTSTDTQYFGPGTRLTVL.

A single count supports this clone. The chain uses TRBV7-8 and TRBJ2-2; D remains ambiguous. CDR3 size: 16 residues. The V gene lost 2 bases and the J gene lost 2 bases, with 12 bases spanning the gap. The germline V gene encodes CDR1 SGHVS and CDR2 FQNEAQ. The CDR3 is CASSLSQYPNTGELFF. CDR3 coding DNA: TGTGCCAGCAGCTTAAGTCAGTACCCCAACACCGGGGAGCTGTTTTTT.

The chain uses TRBV4-1 and TRBJ1-4, with D perhaps matching TRBD1 (6 bases). Trimming took off 0 bases at V and 0 bases at J, with 11 bases between the two ends. The CDR3 sequence is 17 residues long. Germline V CDR1 and CDR2: MGHRA, YSYEKL. The CDR3 loop reads CASSQEGGAATNEKLFF. CDR3 nucleotide sequence: TGCGCCAGCAGCCAAGAGGGGGGGGCCGCAACTAATGAAAAACTGTTTTTT.

The chain uses TRBV6-1 and TRBJ2-1; D unresolved. V shed 3 bases and J shed 6 bases, with 12 bases lying between them. The germline V gene encodes CDR1 MNHNS and CDR2 SASEGT. The CDR3 consists of 14 residues. The CDR3 DNA reads TGTGCCAGCAGTGAGGTGGTGTACATCAATGAGCAGTTCTTC. Encoded protein: CASSEVVYINEQFF.

The sample holds a few counts of this clone. The chain combines TRBV2 with TRBJ2-5; 7 nucleotides line up with TRBD1. CDR3 length equals 13 residues. V trimming: 6 bases; J trimming: 4 bases; junction bases outside the gene matches: 5. Germline V gene sequence: CDR1 SNHLY, CDR2 FYNNEI. DNA for the CDR3: TGTGCCAGCAGCTCGAACAGGGGAGAGACCCAGTACTTC. It encodes CASSSNRGETQYF.

The rearrangement uses TRBV29-1 and TRBJ1-1; TRBD1 agrees at 9 bases. This CDR3 has 16 amino acids. Per germline, CDR1 SQVTM and CDR2 ANQGSEA. Trimming at V came to 2 bases and at J to 0 bases, leaving 7 bases not matched to a gene. The CDR3 is CSVELPDRGMNTEAFF. CDR3 in DNA: TGCAGCGTTGAACTCCCGGACAGGGGTATGAACACTGAAGCTTTCTTT.

The chain combines TRBV7-9 with TRBJ2-5; TRBD1 agrees at 7 bases. The CDR3 is 16 residues long. The junction had 11 bases not matched to a gene; V was cut back by 4 bases and J by 3 bases. The V gene's germline CDR1 is SEHNR and CDR2 FQNEAQ (reference sequence). CDR3 bases: TGTGCCAGCAGCTCTAACACAGGGGAAGTAGAAGAGACCCAGTACTTC. Translated, it gives CASSSNTGEVEETQYF.

The rearrangement joins TRBV7-9 to TRBJ2-4; TRBD1 is a possible D gene (5 bases). The length of the CDR3 is 17 residues. Between the trimmed V and J ends, which lost 0 bases and 0 bases, there was a span of 12 bases. Germline CDR1 and CDR2: SEHNR and FQNEAQ (reference sequence). This CDR3 is CASSLAEGALAKNIQYF. The CDR3 bases are TGTGCCAGCAGCTTAGCGGAAGGGGCACTAGCCAAAAACATTCAGTACTTC.

The genes are TRBV27 and TRBJ1-6, with TRBD1 identical over 7 bases. This CDR3 is 16 amino acids long. The trim removed 4 bases at V and 3 bases at J, leaving 6 bases unmatched. CDR1 and CDR2 (germline): MNHEY, SMNVEV (reference sequence). The CDR3, as DNA: TGTGCCAGCAGTTCACAGGGGCCCCACTATAATTCACCCCTCCACTTT. Protein product: CASSSQGPHYNSPLHF.

The DNA of the CDR3 is TGTGCCAGTAGGGACCCCTCGGGGGGCACTGAAGCTTTCTTT. Its protein product is CASRDPSGGTEAFF. The V call is TRBV19, the J call TRBJ1-1, with TRBD1 as a possible D gene (5 bases). This CDR3 is built from 14 residues. CDR1 and CDR2 from the germline V gene are LNHDA and SQIVND (reference sequence). V was trimmed by 6 bases and J by 4 bases, leaving 15 bases between them.

CDR3 sequence: CASSPETGGFRDTQYF. DNA for the CDR3: TGTGCCAGCAGCCCCGAGACAGGGGGCTTTAGGGATACGCAGTATTTT. The gene calls are TRBV9 and TRBJ2-3, with 10 bases identical to TRBD1. V was pared by 4 bases and J by 6 bases, with 11 bases of the junction left unmatched. This CDR3 comprises 16 residues. Germline lookup yields CDR1 SGDLS and CDR2 YYNGEE.

CDR3 in amino acids: CSVDKAFF. CDR3 bases: TGCAGCGTTGATAAAGCTTTCTTT. This chain connects TRBV29-1 to TRBJ1-1; no clear D gene. CDR1 and CDR2 (germline): SQVTM, ANQGSEA. CDR3 size: 8 residues. Between the trimmed V and J ends, which lost 3 bases and 9 bases, there was a span of 2 bases.

The count of this clone is one. This chain links TRBV11-2 with TRBJ1-4, with 9 bases lining up with TRBD1. Germline V gives CDR1 SGHAT, CDR2 FQNNGV. V dropped 5 bases and J dropped 7; count of bases not matched to a gene: 5. The CDR3 covers 14 residues. The CDR3 region is CASSLTGGGEKLFF. The CDR3 DNA reads TGTGCCAGCAGCCTTACAGGGGGCGGTGAAAAACTGTTTTTT.

In its sample, this clone was seen once. V usage is TRBV4-3 and J usage is TRBJ1-5; weak D call: TRBD1 (5 bases). The V gene lost 1 base and the J gene lost 5 bases, with 9 bases spanning the gap. The CDR3 is 14 residues long. Germline CDR1 reads LGHNA; CDR2 reads YSLEER. The CDR3 region has the DNA TGCGCCAGCAGCCAAGCGCGGGGCGATCAGCCCCAGCATTTT. This gives the protein CASSQARGDQPQHF.

Turning to this clone: The germline gene is not matched at one end of the junction; a read error may be the cause. The chain employs TRBV13 and TRBJ2-3, with a possible D match to TRBD2 (6 bases). This CDR3 contains 14 residues. The germline CDR1 and CDR2 sequences are PRHDT and FYEKMQ (reference sequence). The CDR3 region is CASTLPGGTDTQYF. DNA of the CDR3: TGTGCCAGCACCTTACCGGGGGGCACAGATACGCAGTATTTT.

The table lists this clone with a count of one. The rearrangement joins TRBV5-6 to TRBJ1-2; 7 bases fit TRBD1. The CDR3 has 14 residues. The V gene's germline CDR1 is SGHDT and CDR2 YYEEEE. J was trimmed by 4 bases and V by 4 bases; bases with no gene match: 7. CDR3 residues: CASSPGGEIYGYTF. The CDR3 nucleotides read TGTGCCAGCAGCCCAGGGGGTGAGATCTATGGCTACACCTTC.

This clone appeared once. CDR3: CASSPVWGLDTGELFF. CDR3 in DNA: TGTGCCAGCAGCCCCGTTTGGGGGCTGGACACCGGGGAGCTGTTTTTT. The chain has TRBV9 and TRBJ2-2, with D perhaps matching TRBD1 (6 bases). Between the trimmed V and J ends, which lost 4 bases and 3 bases, there was a span of 16 bases. The CDR3 runs to 16 residues. Germline CDR1 and CDR2: SGDLS and YYNGEE.

This rearrangement joins TRBV19 to TRBJ2-7, with a weak D call TRBD1 (6 bases). V lost 3 bases and J 2 bases, leaving 8 bases between the germline ends. The CDR3 is made up of 13 amino acids. Germline loops: CDR1 LNHDA, CDR2 SQIVND (reference sequence). The CDR3 is CASSMRTAYEQYF. The CDR3 bases are TGTGCCAGTAGTATGAGGACAGCCTACGAGCAGTACTTC.

The chain couples TRBV7-2 to TRBJ2-1, with 8 bases identical to TRBD2. V lost 3 bases to trimming and J lost 8 bases; unmatched junction nucleotides: 9. Germline values: CDR1 SGHTA, CDR2 FQGNSA. This CDR3 is built from 15 residues. The CDR3 DNA is TGTGCCAGCAGCTTCCCGGGGGGGCTTTCCCATGAGCAGTTCTTC. This sequence encodes CASSFPGGLSHEQFF.